This TCR beta chain was identified during a study of radiation and T cells in renal cell carcinoma. Notes on the study in general: Top 100 clonotypes averaged around 50% in irradiated versus about 40% in nephrectomy-only tumors. Irradiated tumors held more dominant CDR3 motifs than control tumors.

The method was immunoSEQ multiplex PCR; TCRdb's version includes in-frame clones alone and lacks a portion of them. The sample includes 15,000 or so clones, approximately 50% seen only once; the top ten take 10% to 15%. To note about this clone: Its antigen is currently unknown.

Germline CDR1 and CDR2: SGHVS and FQNEAQ. Trimming took 2 bases from V and 0 from J, leaving 8 bases between them. This CDR3 contains 15 residues. Treatment here: treatment-naive control, cytoreductive nephrectomy. The tumor was a clear cell renal cell carcinoma. Control tumors came from a handful of females and 11 males, aged about 40 to 90. V usage is TRBV7-8 and J usage is TRBJ1-5; no clear D gene. The receptor's source is a man between 45 and 60 years old with renal cell carcinoma. The material was tumor tissue, obtained from a patient whose treatment was nephrectomy without radiotherapy. CDR3 amino acids: CASSLSGYSNQPQHF. The CDR3 nucleotides are TGTGCCAGCAGCTTATCAGGTTATAGCAATCAGCCCCAGCATTTT.